The clone carrying this T cell receptor beta chain was found once. Germline V gives CDR1 SEHNR, CDR2 FQNEAQ (reference sequence). The CDR3 length is 14 residues. The ends were cut back, 5 bases at V and 1 base at J, with 8 bases in the middle. Assay: immunoSEQ multiplex PCR; the TCRdb copy retains only in-frame clones and omits some. Of 150,000 or so clones in the sample, just over 85% were seen once. These data come from a study of T cell responses to AZD1222 COVID-19 vaccine. This receptor was obtained from an adult in good health. The chain employs TRBV7-9 and TRBJ2-2; D unclear. The sample here was peripheral blood, taken on day 0 of AZD1222 vaccination. CDR3 in amino acids: CASSPNLNTGELFF. CDR3 DNA sequence: TGTGCCAGCAGCCCGAATTTGAACACCGGGGAGCTGTTTTTT.